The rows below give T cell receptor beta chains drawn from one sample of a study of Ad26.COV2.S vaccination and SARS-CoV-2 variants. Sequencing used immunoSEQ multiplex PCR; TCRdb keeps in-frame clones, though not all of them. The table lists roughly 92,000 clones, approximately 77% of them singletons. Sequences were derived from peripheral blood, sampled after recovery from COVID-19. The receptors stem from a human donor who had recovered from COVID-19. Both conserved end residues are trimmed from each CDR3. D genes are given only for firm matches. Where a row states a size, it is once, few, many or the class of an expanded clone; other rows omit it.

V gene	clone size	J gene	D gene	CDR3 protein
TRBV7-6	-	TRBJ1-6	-	ASSLAIVRNNSPLH
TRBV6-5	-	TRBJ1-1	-	ASKPQQAVTEAF
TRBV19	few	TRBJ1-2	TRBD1	ASSTSTGRMEGYT
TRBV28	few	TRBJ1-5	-	ASSPLGTRHQPQH
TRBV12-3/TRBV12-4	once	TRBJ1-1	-	ASSLTVNTEAF
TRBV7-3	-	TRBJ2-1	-	ASSLSHGGLGEQF
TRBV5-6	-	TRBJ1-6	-	ASSLNQGSSPLH
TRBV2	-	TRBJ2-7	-	ASSVRQVY
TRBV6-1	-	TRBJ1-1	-	ASSEYGDMNTEAF
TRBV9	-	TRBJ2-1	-	ASSVGQVVNEQF
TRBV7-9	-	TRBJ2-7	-	ASSHTYEQY
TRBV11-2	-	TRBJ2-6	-	ASSLRSGANVLT
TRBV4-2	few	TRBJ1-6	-	ASSQKGPNSPLH
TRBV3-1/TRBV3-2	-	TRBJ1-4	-	ASSQTTGSLNEKLF
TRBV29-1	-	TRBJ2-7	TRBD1	SVPGQGAAYEQY
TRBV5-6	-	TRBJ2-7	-	ASSLVVPGYSYEQY
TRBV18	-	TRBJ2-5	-	ASSPFGRAGETQY
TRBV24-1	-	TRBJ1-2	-	ATSDTGFYGYT
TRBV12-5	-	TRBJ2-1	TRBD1	ASGPGTASYNEQF
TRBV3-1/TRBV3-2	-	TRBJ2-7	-	ASSRTYAYEQY
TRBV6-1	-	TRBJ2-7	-	ASSEVRTGNGYEQY
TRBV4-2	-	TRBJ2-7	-	ASSRDRAYEQY
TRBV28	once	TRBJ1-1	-	ASNRQPNTEAF
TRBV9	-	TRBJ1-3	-	ASSAEGTSGLSAGNTIY
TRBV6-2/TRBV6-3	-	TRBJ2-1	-	ASSFRGLPTQQF
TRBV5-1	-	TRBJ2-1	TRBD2	ASTSGLAGADEQF
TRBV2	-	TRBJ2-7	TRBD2	ASRGGLADLSYEQY
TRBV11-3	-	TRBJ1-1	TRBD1	ASTQAGTGDTEAF
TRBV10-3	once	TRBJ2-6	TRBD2	AIRGLAGTPSGANVLT
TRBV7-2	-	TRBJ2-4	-	ASSLLGGTVGKNIQY
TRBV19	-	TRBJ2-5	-	ASSLERAETQY
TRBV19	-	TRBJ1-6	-	ASSTQANSPLH
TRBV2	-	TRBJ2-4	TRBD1	ASSEGWDSGKNIQY
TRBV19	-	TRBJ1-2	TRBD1	ASSITGGYSDYGYT
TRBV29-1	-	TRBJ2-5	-	SVVIWRGETQY
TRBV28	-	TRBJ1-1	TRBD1	ASRVTGEGDTEAF
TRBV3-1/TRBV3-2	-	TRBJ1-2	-	ASSQDERRHT
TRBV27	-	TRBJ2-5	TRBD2	ASSFRLAGGETQY
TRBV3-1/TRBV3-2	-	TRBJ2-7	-	ASSQDHDSLEQY
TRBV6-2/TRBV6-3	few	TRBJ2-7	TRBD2	ASSYAGRRTSELYEQY
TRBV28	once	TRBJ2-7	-	ASSLVGDLLGPSYEQY
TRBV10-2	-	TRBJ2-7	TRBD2	ASSLRTRNEQY